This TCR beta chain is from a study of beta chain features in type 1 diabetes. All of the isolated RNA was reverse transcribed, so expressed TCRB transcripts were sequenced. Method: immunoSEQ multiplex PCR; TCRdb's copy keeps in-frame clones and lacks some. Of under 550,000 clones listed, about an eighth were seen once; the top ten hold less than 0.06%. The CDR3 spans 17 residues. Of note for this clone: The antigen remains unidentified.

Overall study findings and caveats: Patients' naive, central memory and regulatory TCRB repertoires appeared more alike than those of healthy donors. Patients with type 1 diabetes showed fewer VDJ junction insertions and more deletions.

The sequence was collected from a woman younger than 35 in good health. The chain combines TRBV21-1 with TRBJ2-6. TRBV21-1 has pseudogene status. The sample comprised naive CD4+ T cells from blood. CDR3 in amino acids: CASSNWDGLSGANVLTF. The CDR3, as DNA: TGTGCCAGCAGCAACTGGGACGGCTTATCTGGGGCCAACGTCCTGACTTTC.